The T cell receptor beta chain described here comes from a study of glioma-infiltrating T cells after dendritic cell vaccination. Time point meaning: after dendritic cell vaccination, including at tumor progression/relapse. With V trimmed by 2 bases and J by 8 bases, 5 bases remained unmatched. Germline V gene sequence: CDR1 SGHVS, CDR2 FNYEAQ. The CDR3 has 15 residues. The data were produced by immunoSEQ multiplex PCR, yet TCRdb's version contains in-frame clones alone and is incomplete. The sample yields about 65,000 clones, about 89% seen once. The chain links TRBV7-6 to TRBJ2-1, with 11 nucleotides matching TRBD2. This sequence originates from a human donor with glioblastoma. Here the sequenced sample was blood, taken after dendritic cell vaccination. CDR3 bases: TGTGCCAGCAGCTTAAAACTAGCGGGAGAATATGAGCAGTTCTTC. Residues: CASSLKLAGEYEQFF.